The clone carrying this T cell receptor (beta chain) was recorded a few times. What it recognizes is unknown. Trimming cost V 7 bases and J 5 bases, with 16 bases left between them. Germline CDR1 reads KGHDR; CDR2 reads SFDVKD. The CDR3 contains 14 residues. This sample was taken from a study of CD8 T cells in ankylosing spondylitis. Study observations and caveats: Seemingly distinctive of ankylosing spondylitis blood was a TCR beta motif formed by eight highly homologous variants.

TCRdb processed the 5' RACE reads anew with MiXCR; each CDR3 protein has one entry. The sample holds approximately 400,000 distinct CDR3 sequences, roughly 26% seen once. The sequenced material came from blood, either unsorted or a sorted T cell fraction (not recorded which). The clonotype was recovered from a male donor with ankylosing spondylitis. The genes are TRBV24-1 and TRBJ1-2, with TRBD1 as a possible D gene (5 bases). The CDR3 nucleotides read TGTGCCACCAGCGACAGTACCGGGGGTTATGGCTACACCTTC. It yields the protein CATSDSTGGYGYTF.